This paragraph covers one T cell receptor beta chain sequence. The antigen is undetermined. The CDR3 is 14 residues long. Germline V gene lookup returns CDR1 DFQATT and CDR2 SNEGSKA (reference sequence). The sample comes from a study of monozygotic twins with inflammatory bowel disease. TCRdb re-called the 5' RACE reads and shows each CDR3 protein once, DNA omitted. Its table records some 160,000 distinct CDR3 sequences. The study's findings and limits: Especially where disease activity was present, IBD patients had fewer clonotypes in common with others than healthy twins did. No discrimination was achieved between different T cell subtypes.

V gene TRBV20-1 combines with J gene TRBJ1-1; checking the TCRdb D call of TRBD1 is not possible without DNA. This clonotype was sampled from a human donor with ulcerative colitis or Crohn's disease, or a healthy co-twin of an affected twin (not recorded which). What was sequenced was blood. The CDR3 here is CSARDGTVNTEAFF.